This TCR beta chain was retrieved from a study of Ad26.COV2.S vaccination and SARS-CoV-2 variants. Study at large: A COV1001 Ad26.COV2.S trial-arm participant provided the sample. General study results and limits: It is possible that the TCR breadth and depth analyses underestimated the total T cell responses. Vaccinees reportedly had broad spike-specific CD8+ and CD4+ T cell responses.

Remarks on this clone: Its target is unknown.

The CDR3 is 14 residues long. V lost 0 bases to trimming and J lost 9 bases, with 13 bases between them. CDR1 SGDLS and CDR2 YYNGEE come from the germline V gene. Treatment here: some 20 received Ad26.COV2.S at low or high dose, single or two shots; 5 received placebo; per-sample allocation not given. Sampling took place 63 days after the first vaccine or placebo injection. Sequencing was performed with immunoSEQ multiplex PCR; in TCRdb, only in-frame clones are kept and a portion is missing. This table has about 350,000 clones, roughly 91% appearing once. The receptor was isolated from a person aged 18 to 65 who received the Ad26.COV2.S COVID-19 vaccine or a placebo. This material consisted of peripheral blood, taken in a trial of Ad26.COV2.S vaccine versus placebo. V gene TRBV9 combines with J gene TRBJ2-1; D may be TRBD2 (6 bases). The CDR3 DNA reads as TGTGCCAGCAGCGTAGATGAAGGGAGGAGTGAGCAGTTCTTC. Encoded protein: CASSVDEGRSEQFF.